The present TCR beta chain was sequenced within a study of shared clonotypes between healthy human individuals. CD45RA-negative memory and CD45RA+ naive subsets were split from the CD4+ cells. Clones were read by immunoSEQ multiplex PCR, and TCRdb kept only the in-frame ones, dropping some. This table has 1,500,000 or so clones, roughly 96% appearing once. From germline, CDR1 is SGHNT and CDR2 YENEEA. The V and J ends lost 3 bases and 6 bases respectively, with 15 bases between them. This CDR3 spans 15 amino acids. The sequence was collected from a man aged 25 to 40 in good health. The source material was naive CD4+ T cells sorted from blood. The subset here: CD45RA+ positively selected. V and J are TRBV11-3 and TRBJ2-1; D unclear. Written as DNA, the CDR3 is TGTGCCAGCAGCTTTAACCCAATTGGGCTCAATGAGCAGTTCTTC. Protein sequence: CASSFNPIGLNEQFF.